This T cell receptor beta chain appears in the sequencing data of a study of cytomegalovirus exposure and HLA in healthy donors. PCR employed 60 Vbeta and 13 Jbeta primers. The assay was immunoSEQ multiplex PCR, and TCRdb's table has in-frame clones only and misses some. Of over 100,000 clones in the sample, around 76% were seen once. Germline V lookup: CDR1 SNHLY, CDR2 FYNNEI. V shed 11 bases, J shed 8 bases, and the junction held 13 bases outside the gene matches. This CDR3 comprises 14 residues. Input material: PBMCs. The V and J genes are TRBV2 and TRBJ2-1; 9 nucleotides align to TRBD2. The TCR was taken from a male donor in good health and CMV-seronegative. The chain's CDR3 is CAGQQGLAFHEQFF. CDR3 nucleotide sequence: TGTGCCGGCCAGCAGGGACTAGCTTTCCATGAGCAGTTCTTC.